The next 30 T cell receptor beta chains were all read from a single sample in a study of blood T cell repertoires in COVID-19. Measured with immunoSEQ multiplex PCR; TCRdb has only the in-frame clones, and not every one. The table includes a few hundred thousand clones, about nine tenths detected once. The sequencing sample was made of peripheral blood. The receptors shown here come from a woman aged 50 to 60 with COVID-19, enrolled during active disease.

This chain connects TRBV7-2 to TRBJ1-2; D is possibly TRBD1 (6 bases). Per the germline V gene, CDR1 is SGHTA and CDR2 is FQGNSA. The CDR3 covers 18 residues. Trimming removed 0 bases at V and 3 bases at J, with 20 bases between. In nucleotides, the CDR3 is TGTGCCAGCAGCTTAGCACCAGAAGCTAGGGGGAGTTACTATGGCTACACCTTC. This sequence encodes CASSLAPEARGSYYGYTF.

CDR3 region: CASSLTSGSAHEQYF. CDR3 in DNA: TGTGCCAGCAGCTTGACTAGCGGGTCAGCCCACGAGCAGTACTTC. This chain uses TRBV11-2 with TRBJ2-7; 10 bases align to TRBD2. Germline CDR1 reads SGHAT; CDR2 reads FQNNGV. The V segment lost 3 bases and the J segment 5 bases; nucleotides outside the gene matches: 7. The CDR3 is made up of 15 amino acids.

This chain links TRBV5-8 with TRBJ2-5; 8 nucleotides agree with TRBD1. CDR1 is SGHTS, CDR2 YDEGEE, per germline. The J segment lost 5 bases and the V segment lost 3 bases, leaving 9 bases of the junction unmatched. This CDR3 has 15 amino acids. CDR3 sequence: CASSWGDRTEETQYF. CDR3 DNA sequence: TGTGCCAGCAGCTGGGGGGACAGGACGGAGGAGACCCAGTACTTC.

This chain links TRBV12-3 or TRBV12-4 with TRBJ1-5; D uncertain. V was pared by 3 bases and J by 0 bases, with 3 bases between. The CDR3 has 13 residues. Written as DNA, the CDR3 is TGTGCCAGCAGTTTTTATAGCAATCAGCCCCAGCATTTT. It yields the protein CASSFYSNQPQHF.

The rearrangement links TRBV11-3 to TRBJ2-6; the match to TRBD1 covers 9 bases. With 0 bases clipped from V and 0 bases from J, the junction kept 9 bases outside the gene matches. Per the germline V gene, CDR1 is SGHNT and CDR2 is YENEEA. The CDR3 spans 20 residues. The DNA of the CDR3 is TGTGCCAGCAGCTTAGAGTATAGACAGGGGGTGTACTCTGGGGCCAACGTCCTGACTTTC. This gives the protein CASSLEYRQGVYSGANVLTF.

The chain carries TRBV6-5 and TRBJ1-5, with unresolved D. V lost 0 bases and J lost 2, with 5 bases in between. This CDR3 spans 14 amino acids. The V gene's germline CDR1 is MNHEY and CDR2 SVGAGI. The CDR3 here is CASSYSIGNQPQHF. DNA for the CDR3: TGTGCCAGCAGTTACTCGATAGGCAATCAGCCCCAGCATTTT.

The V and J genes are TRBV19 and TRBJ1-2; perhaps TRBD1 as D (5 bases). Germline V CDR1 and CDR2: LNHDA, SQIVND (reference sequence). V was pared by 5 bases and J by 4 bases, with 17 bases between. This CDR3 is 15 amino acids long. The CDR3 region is CASSPSGGGSYGYTF. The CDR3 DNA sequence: TGTGCCAGTAGTCCTAGCGGGGGAGGGAGCTATGGCTACACCTTC.

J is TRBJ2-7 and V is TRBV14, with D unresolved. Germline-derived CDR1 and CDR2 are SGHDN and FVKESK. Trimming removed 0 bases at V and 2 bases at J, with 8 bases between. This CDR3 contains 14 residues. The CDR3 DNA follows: TGTGCCAGCAGCCAAGATAAGTGGCCCTACGAGCAGTACTTC. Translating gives CASSQDKWPYEQYF.

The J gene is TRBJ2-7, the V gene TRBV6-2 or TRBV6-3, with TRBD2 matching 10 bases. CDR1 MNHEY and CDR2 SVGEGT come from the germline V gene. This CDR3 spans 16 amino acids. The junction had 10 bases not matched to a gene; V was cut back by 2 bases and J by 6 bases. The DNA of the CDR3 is TGTGCCAGCAGTTACGGGGAACTAGCGGGACGGATCGAGCAGTACTTC. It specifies CASSYGELAGRIEQYF.

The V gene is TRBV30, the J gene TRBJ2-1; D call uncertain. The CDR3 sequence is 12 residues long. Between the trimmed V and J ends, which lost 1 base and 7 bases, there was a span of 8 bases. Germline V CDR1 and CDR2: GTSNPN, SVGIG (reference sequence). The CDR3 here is CAWSGSRNEQFF. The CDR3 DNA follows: TGTGCCTGGAGTGGTTCTAGAAATGAGCAGTTCTTC. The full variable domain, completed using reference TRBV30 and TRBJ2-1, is SQTIHQWPATLVQPVGSPLSLECTVEGTSNPNLYWYRQAAGRGLQLLFYSVGIGQISSEVPQNLSASRPQDRQFILSSKKLLLSDSGFYLCAWSGSRNEQFFGPGTRLTVL.

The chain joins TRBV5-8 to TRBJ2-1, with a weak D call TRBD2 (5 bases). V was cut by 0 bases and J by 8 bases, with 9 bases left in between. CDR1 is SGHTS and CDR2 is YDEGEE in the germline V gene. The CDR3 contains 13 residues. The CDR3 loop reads CASSLAMRDEQFF. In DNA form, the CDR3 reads TGTGCCAGCAGCTTGGCTATGAGGGATGAGCAGTTCTTC.

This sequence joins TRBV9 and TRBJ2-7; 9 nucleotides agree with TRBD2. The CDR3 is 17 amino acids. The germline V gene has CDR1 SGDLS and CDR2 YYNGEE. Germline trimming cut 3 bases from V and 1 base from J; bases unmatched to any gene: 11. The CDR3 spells CASSAGWGREGSYEQYF. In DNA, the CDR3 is TGTGCCAGCAGCGCTGGATGGGGGCGGGAGGGTTCCTACGAGCAGTACTTC.

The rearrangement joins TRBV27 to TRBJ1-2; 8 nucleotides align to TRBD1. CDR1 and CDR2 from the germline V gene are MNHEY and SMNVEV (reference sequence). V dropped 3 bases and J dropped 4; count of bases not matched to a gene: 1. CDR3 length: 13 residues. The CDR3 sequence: CASSFGTGYGYTF. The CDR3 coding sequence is TGTGCCAGCAGTTTTGGGACAGGCTATGGCTACACCTTC.

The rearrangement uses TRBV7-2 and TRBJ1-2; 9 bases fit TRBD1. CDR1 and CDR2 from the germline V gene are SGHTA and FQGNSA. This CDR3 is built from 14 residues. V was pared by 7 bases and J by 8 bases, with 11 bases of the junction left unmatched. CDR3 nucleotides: TGTGCCAGCAACTTCGGTACAGGGGGCTGGGGCTACACCTTC. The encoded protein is CASNFGTGGWGYTF. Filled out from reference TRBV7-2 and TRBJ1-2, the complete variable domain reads GAGVSQSPSNKVTEKGKDVELRCDPISGHTALYWYRQSLGQGLEFLIYFQGNSAPDKSGLPSDRFSAERTGGSVSTLTIQRTQQEDSAVYLCASNFGTGGWGYTFGSGTRLTVV.

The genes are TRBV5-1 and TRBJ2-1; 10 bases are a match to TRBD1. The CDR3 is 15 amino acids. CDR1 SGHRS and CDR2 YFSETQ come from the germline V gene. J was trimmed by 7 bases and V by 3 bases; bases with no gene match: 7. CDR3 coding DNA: TGCGCCAGCAGCTCTAGACAGGGGGCGCGGAATGAGCAGTTCTTC. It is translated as CASSSRQGARNEQFF.

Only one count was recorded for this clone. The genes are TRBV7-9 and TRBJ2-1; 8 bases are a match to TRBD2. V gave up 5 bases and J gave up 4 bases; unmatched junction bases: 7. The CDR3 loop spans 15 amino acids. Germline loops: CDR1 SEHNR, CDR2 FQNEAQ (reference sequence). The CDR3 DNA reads TGTGCCAGCAGCACCGGACTAGCTAGGTACAATGAGCAGTTCTTC. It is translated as CASSTGLARYNEQFF.

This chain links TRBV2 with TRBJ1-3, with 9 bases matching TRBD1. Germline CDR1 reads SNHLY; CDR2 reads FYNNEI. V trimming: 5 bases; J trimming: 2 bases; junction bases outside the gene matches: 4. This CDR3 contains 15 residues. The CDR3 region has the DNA TGTGCCAGCAGTACGGGACAGGGCCCTGGAAACACCATATATTTT. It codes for CASSTGQGPGNTIYF.

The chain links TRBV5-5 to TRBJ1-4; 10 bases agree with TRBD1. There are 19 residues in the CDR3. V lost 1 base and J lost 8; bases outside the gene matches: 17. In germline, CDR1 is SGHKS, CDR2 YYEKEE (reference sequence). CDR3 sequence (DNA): TGTGCCAGCAGCTTGTTCGCCGGGACAGGGGACTTGGGGAGGGAAAAACTGTTTTTT. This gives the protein CASSLFAGTGDLGREKLFF.

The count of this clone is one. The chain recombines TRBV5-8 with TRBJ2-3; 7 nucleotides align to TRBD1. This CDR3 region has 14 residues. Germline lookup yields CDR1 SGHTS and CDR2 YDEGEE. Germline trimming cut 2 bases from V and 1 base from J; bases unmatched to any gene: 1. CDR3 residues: CASSLDRGTDTQYF. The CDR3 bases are TGTGCCAGCAGCTTAGACAGGGGCACAGATACGCAGTATTTT. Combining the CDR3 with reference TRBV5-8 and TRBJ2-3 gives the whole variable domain EAGVTQSPTHLIKTRGQQATLRCSPISGHTSVYWYQQALGLGLQFLLWYDEGEERNRGNFPPRFSGRQFPNYSSELNVNALELEDSALYLCASSLDRGTDTQYFGPGTRLTVL.

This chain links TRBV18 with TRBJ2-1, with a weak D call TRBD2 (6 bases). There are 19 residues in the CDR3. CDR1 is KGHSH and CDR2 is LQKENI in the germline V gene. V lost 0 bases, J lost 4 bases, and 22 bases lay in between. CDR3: CASSPPFRRASGHYNEQFF. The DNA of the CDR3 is TGTGCCAGCTCACCACCATTTCGGAGGGCCTCGGGTCATTACAATGAGCAGTTCTTC.

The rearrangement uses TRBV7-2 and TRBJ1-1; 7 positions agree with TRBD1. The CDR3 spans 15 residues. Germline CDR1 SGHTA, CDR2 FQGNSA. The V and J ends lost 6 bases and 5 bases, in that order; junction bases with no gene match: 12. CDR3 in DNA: TGTGCCAGCAGTTACGACAGGGCCTCGGGAACTGAAGCTTTCTTT. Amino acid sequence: CASSYDRASGTEAFF.

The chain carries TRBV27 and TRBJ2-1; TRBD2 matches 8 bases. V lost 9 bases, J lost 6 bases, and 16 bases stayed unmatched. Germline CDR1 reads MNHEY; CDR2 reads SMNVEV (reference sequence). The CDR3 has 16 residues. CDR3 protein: CASTVRGGARINEQFF. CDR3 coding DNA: TGTGCCAGTACGGTTCGGGGGGGGGCAAGAATCAATGAGCAGTTCTTC.

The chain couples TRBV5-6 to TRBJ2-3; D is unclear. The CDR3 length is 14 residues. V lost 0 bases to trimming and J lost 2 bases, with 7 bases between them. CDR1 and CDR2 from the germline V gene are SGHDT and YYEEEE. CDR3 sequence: CASSLDSNTDTQYF. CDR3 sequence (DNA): TGTGCCAGCAGCTTGGACAGTAACACAGATACGCAGTATTTT.

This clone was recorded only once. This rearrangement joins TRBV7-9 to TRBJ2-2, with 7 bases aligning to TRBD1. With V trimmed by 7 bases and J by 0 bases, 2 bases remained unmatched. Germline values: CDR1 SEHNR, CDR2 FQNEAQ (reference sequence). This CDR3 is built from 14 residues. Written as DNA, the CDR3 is TGTGCCAGCAACGACAGGGCGAACACCGGGGAGCTGTTTTTT. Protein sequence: CASNDRANTGELFF.

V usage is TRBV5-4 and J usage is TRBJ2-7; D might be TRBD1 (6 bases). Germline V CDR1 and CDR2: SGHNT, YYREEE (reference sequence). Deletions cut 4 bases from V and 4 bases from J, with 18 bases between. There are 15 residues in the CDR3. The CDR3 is CASSKGQKLEYEQYF. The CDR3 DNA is TGTGCCAGCAGCAAAGGACAGAAACTAGAGTACGAGCAGTACTTC.

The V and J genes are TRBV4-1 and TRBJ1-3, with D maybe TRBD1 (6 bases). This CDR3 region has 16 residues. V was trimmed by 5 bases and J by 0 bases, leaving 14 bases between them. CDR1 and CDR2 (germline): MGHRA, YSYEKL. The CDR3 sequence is CASSGAGTSSGNTIYF. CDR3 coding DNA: TGCGCCAGCAGCGGGGCAGGGACAAGCTCTGGAAACACCATATATTTT.

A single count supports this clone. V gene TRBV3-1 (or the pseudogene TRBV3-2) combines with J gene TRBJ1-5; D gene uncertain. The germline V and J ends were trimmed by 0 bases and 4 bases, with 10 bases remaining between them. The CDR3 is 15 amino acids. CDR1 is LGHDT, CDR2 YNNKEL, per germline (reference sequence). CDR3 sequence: CASSQDPGLNQPQHF. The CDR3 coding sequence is TGTGCCAGCAGCCAAGATCCAGGCCTGAATCAGCCCCAGCATTTT.

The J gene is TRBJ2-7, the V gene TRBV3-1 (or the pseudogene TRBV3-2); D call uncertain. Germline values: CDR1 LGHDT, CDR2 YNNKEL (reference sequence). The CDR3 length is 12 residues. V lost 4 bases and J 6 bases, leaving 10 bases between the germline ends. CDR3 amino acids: CASSLSGGEQYF. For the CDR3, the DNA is TGTGCCAGCAGCCTATCCGGCGGCGAGCAGTACTTC.

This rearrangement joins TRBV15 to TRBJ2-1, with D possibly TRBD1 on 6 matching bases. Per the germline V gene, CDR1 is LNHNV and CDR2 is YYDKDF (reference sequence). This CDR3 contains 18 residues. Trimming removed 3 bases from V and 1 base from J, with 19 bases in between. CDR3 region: CATSRWATGSRSYNEQFF. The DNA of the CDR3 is TGTGCCACCAGCAGGTGGGCTACAGGGTCTCGATCCTACAATGAGCAGTTCTTC.

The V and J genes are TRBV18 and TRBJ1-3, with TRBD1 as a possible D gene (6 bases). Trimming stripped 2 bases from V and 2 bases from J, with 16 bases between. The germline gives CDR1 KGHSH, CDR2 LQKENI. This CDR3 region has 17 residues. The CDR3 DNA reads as TGTGCCAGCTCACCAAGCCTAACAGGGAAGGCTGGAAACACCATATATTTT. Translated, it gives CASSPSLTGKAGNTIYF.